This T cell receptor beta chain emerged from a study of blood T cell repertoires in COVID-19. Study-wide context: The United States, Italy and Spain supplied acute and convalescent COVID-19 samples. The analysed material was cDNA or gDNA that came from T cells, B-cell-depleted T cells, or PBMCs.

Original processing notes: How many nucleated cells were present was estimated from reference gene primer amplification. Measured with immunoSEQ multiplex PCR; TCRdb has only the in-frame clones, and not every one. V and J calls and clone size follow that table, whereas D and trimming were derived from the DNA. The sample shows 70,000 or so clones, more than 75% of them seen only once. Trimming left V 4 bases short and J 1 base short, with 7 bases between. The CDR3 spans 12 residues. Looked up from germline, CDR1 is SQVTM and CDR2 is ANQGSEA. The chain carries TRBV29-1 and TRBJ1-1, with D uncertain. The TCR comes from a woman aged 80 or over with active or convalescent COVID-19. The sequenced sample was peripheral blood. CDR3 nucleotide sequence: TGCAGCGTTGCAGTAACGAACACTGAAGCTTTCTTT. It is translated as CSVAVTNTEAFF.